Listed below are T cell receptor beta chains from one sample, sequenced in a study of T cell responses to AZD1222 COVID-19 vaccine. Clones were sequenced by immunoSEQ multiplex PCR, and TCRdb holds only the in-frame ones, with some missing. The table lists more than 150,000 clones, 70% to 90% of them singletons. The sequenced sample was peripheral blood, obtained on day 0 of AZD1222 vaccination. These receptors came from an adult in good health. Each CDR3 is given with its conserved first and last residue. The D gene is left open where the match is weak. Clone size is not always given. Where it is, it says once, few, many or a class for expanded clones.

CATSGRAGANVLTF	TGTGCCACCAGTGGACGGGCCGGGGCCAACGTCCTGACTTTC	.	.	14	TRBJ2-6	TRBV24-1
CASSPGQAANYGYTF	TGTGCCAGCAGTCCCGGACAGGCCGCTAACTATGGCTACACCTTC	.	TRBD1	15	TRBJ1-2	TRBV28
CASSVGRYNEQFF	TGTGCCAGCAGCGTAGGAAGGTACAATGAGCAGTTCTTC	.	.	13	TRBJ2-1	TRBV9
CASSQDLLSGGRGQPQHF	TGCGCCAGCAGCCAAGATCTCCTAAGTGGGGGAAGGGGACAGCCCCAGCATTTT	.	.	18	TRBJ1-5	TRBV4-3
CASSLGTGREQYF	TGTGCCAGCAGTTTGGGGACAGGACGCGAGCAGTACTTC	.	TRBD1	13	TRBJ2-7	TRBV27
CASSPRDMAANNYGYTF	TGTGCCAGCAGTCCCCGGGACATGGCCGCAAATAACTATGGCTACACCTTC	once	.	17	TRBJ1-2	TRBV6-6
CATSRVGGLTEAFF	TGTGCCACCAGCAGAGTCGGAGGGCTCACTGAAGCTTTCTTT	.	.	14	TRBJ1-1	TRBV15
CASIPLPRRRGETQYF	TGTGCCAGCATCCCCCTACCCCGGCGGAGGGGGGAGACCCAGTACTTC	.	.	16	TRBJ2-5	TRBV7-8
CASSQGSGRESYEQFF	TGTGCCAGCAGCCAAGGTAGCGGGAGGGAAAGCTATGAGCAGTTCTTC	.	TRBD2	16	TRBJ2-1	TRBV14
CASSLSGNQETQYF	TGTGCCAGCTCGCTTAGCGGGAACCAAGAGACCCAGTACTTC	.	TRBD2	14	TRBJ2-5	TRBV18
CASSPRDTMNSPLHF	TGCGCCAGCAGCCCCCGGGACACGATGAATTCACCCCTCCACTTT	.	.	15	TRBJ1-6	TRBV5-1
CAWGTGVVKQPQHF	TGTGCCTGGGGGACAGGGGTGGTGAAGCAGCCCCAGCATTTT	.	TRBD1	14	TRBJ1-5	TRBV30
CASSNYEQYF	TGTGCCAGCAGTAACTACGAGCAGTACTTC	.	.	10	TRBJ2-7	TRBV2
CASSLWDSYNEQFF	TGTGCCAGTAGTCTCTGGGACAGCTACAATGAGCAGTTCTTC	.	TRBD1	14	TRBJ2-1	TRBV19
CASSVATGRSVGEQYF	TGTGCCAGCAGCGTAGCTACGGGACGGAGCGTGGGCGAGCAGTACTTC	once	.	16	TRBJ2-7	TRBV9
CASSKGEGGYTF	TGTGCCAGCAGTAAAGGGGAGGGCGGCTACACCTTC	.	.	12	TRBJ1-2	TRBV28